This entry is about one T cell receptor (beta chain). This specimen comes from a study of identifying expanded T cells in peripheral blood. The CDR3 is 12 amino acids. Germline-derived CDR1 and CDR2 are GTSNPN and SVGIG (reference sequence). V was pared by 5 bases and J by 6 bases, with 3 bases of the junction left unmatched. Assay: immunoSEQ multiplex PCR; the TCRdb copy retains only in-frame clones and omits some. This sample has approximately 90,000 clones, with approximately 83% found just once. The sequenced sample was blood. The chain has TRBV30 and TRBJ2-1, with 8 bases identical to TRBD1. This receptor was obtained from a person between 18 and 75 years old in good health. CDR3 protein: CAWQGAGNEQFF. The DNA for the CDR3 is TGTGCCTGGCAGGGGGCAGGCAATGAGCAGTTCTTC.